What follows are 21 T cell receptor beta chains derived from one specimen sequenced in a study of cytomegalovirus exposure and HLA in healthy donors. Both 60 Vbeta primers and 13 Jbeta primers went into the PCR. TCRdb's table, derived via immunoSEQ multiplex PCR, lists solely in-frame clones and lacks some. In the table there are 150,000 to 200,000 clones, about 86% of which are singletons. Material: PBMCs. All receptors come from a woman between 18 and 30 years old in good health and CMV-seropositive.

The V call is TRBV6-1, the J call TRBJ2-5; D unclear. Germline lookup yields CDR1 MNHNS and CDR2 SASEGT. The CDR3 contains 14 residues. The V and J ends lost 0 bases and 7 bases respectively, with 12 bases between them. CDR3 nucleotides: TGTGCCAGCAGTGAAGCCCCTGGTCCGGTGACCCAGTACTTC. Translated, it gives CASSEAPGPVTQYF.

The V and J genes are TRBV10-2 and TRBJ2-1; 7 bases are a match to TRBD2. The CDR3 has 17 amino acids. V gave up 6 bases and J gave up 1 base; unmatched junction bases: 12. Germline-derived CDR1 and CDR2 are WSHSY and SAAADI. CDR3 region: CASRDPRGGGSYNEQFF. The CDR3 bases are TGCGCCAGCAGAGATCCCCGTGGGGGGGGATCCTACAATGAGCAGTTCTTC.

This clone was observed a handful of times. The CDR3 reads CASSQVSVNTEAFF. DNA for the CDR3: TGTGCCAGCAGCCAAGTTTCGGTGAACACTGAAGCTTTCTTT. V is TRBV4-2 and J is TRBJ1-1, with D unclear. In germline, CDR1 is LGHNA, CDR2 YNFKEQ. V was clipped by 1 base and J by 0 bases, with 6 bases between them. The CDR3 has 14 residues.

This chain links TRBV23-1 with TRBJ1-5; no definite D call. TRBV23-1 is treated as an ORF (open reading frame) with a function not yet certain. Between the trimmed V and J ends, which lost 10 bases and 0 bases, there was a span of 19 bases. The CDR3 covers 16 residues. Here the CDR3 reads CATYTPAGYSNQPQHF. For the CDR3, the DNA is TGCGCCACCTATACCCCGGCAGGTTATAGCAATCAGCCCCAGCATTTT.

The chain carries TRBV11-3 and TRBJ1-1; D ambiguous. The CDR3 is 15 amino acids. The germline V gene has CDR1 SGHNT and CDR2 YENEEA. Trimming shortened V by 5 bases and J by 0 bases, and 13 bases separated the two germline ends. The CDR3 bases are TGTGCCAGCAGCCTGAACGGAGGCATGAACACTGAAGCTTTCTTT. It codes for CASSLNGGMNTEAFF.

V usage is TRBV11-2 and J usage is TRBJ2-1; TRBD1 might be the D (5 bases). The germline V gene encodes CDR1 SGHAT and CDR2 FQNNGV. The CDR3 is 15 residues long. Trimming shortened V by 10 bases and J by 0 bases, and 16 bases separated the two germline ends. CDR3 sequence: CAMSQGASSYNEQFF. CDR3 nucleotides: TGTGCCATGAGCCAGGGCGCTTCCTCCTACAATGAGCAGTTCTTC.

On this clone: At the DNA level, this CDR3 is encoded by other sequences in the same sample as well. CDR3: CASSDPGRGSSYNSPLHF. The CDR3 region has the DNA TGTGCCAGCAGCGACCCGGGACGGGGGAGCTCCTATAATTCACCCCTCCACTTT. The rearrangement joins TRBV11-3 to TRBJ1-6, with a possible D match to TRBD1 (5 bases). Germline V gene data show CDR1 as SGHNT and CDR2 as YENEEA. V was shortened by 5 bases and J by 0 bases, with 17 bases between the two germline ends. The CDR3 extends over 18 amino acids.

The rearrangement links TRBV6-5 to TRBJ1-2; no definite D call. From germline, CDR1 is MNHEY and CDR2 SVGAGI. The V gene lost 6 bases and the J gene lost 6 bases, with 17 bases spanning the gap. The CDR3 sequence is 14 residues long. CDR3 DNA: TGTGCCAGCAGGAATATAGACCGGGAGGATGGCTACACCTTC. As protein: CASRNIDREDGYTF.

The CDR3 bases are TGTGCCAGTCGCCCCGGGACAACGAACACCGGGGAGCTGTTTTTT. Translation: CASRPGTTNTGELFF. The V gene is TRBV19, the J gene TRBJ2-2; the D gene is possibly TRBD1 (6 bases). Germline-derived CDR1 and CDR2 are LNHDA and SQIVND (reference sequence). The CDR3 runs 15 residues. Trimming left V 8 bases short and J 0 bases short, with 13 bases between. Full variable domain (remainder filled in from reference TRBV19 and TRBJ2-2): DGGITQSPKYLFRKEGQNVTLSCEQNLNHDAMYWYRQDPGQGLRLIYYSQIVNDFQKGDIAEGYSVSREKKESFPLTVTSAQKNPTAFYLCASRPGTTNTGELFFGEGSRLTVL.

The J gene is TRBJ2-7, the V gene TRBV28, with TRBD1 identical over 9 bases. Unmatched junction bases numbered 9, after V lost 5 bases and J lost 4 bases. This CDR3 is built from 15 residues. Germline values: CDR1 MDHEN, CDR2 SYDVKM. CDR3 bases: TGTGCCAGCAGTCCCCCGGGACAGGGCTTATACGAGCAGTACGTC. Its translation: CASSPPGQGLYEQYV.

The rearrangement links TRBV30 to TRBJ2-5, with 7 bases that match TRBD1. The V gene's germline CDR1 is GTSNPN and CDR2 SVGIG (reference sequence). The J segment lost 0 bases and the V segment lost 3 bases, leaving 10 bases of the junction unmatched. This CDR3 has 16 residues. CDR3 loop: CAWSAIGQVYQETQYF. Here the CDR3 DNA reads TGTGCCTGGAGCGCCATCGGACAGGTTTACCAAGAGACCCAGTACTTC.

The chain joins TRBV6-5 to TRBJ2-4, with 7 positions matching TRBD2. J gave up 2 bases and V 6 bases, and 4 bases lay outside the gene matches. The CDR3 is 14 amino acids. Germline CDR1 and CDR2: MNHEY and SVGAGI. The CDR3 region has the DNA TGTGCCAGCAGCCTCGGGGGGACCAAAAACATTCAGTACTTC. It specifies CASSLGGTKNIQYF.

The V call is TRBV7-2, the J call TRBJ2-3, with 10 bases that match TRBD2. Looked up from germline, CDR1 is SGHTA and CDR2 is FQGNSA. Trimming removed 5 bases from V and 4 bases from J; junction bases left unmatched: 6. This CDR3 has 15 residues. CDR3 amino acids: CASSLLAGVPDTQYF. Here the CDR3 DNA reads TGTGCCAGCAGCCTCCTAGCGGGGGTCCCAGATACGCAGTATTTT.

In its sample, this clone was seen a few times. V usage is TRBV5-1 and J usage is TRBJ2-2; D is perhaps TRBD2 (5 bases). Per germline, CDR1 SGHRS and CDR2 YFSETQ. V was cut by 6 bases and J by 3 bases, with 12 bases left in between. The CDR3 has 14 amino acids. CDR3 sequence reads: CASTFAGDTGELFF. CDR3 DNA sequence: TGCGCCAGCACGTTCGCCGGGGACACCGGGGAGCTGTTTTTT.

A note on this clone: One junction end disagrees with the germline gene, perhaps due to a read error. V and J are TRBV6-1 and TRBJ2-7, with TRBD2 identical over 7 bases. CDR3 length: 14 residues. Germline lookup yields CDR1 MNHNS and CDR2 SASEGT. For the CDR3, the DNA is TGTGCCAACAGTGAAGTCTGGGGGGGGTACGAGCAGTACTTC. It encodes CANSEVWGGYEQYF.

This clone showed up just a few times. Written as DNA, the CDR3 is TGCAGCTCATCTCAGAGGATACAGGGACAGTTCTTC. Its protein is CSSSQRIQGQFF. This chain links TRBV29-1 with TRBJ2-1, with a weak D call TRBD1 (6 bases). CDR1 and CDR2 from the germline V gene are SQVTM and ANQGSEA. CDR3 length equals 12 residues. The V and J ends lost 8 bases and 13 bases respectively, with 21 bases between them.

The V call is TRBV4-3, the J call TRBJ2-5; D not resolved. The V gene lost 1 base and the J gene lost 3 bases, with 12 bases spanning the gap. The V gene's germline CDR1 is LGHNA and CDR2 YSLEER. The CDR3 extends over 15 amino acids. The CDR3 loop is CASSQGYSRKETQYF. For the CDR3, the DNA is TGCGCCAGCAGCCAAGGGTACAGTAGGAAAGAGACCCAGTACTTC.

CDR3 sequence (DNA): TGTGCCAGCAGCCAAGGACTAGCGGGGGGCAGCACAGATACGCAGTATTTT. It is translated as CASSQGLAGGSTDTQYF. J is TRBJ2-3 and V is TRBV7-9; 14 bases align to TRBD2. Losses at the gene ends were 5 bases for V and 0 bases for J; bases not matched to a gene: 4. The CDR3 spans 17 residues. Germline assignment: CDR1 SEHNR and CDR2 FQNEAQ (reference sequence).

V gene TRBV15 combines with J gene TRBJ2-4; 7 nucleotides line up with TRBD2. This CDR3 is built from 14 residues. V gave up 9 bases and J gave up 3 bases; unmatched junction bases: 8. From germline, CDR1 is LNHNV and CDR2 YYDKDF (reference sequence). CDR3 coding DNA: TGTGCCACGGGCGACCGGGGGGACAAAAACATTCAGTACTTC. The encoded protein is CATGDRGDKNIQYF.

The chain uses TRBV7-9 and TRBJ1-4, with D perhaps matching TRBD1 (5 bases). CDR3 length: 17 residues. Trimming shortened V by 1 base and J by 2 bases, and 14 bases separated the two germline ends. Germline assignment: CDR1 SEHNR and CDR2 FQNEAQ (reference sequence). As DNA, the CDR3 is TGTGCCAGCAGCTTAGGACGAGCGGGGCCCACTAATGAAAAACTGTTTTTT. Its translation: CASSLGRAGPTNEKLFF.

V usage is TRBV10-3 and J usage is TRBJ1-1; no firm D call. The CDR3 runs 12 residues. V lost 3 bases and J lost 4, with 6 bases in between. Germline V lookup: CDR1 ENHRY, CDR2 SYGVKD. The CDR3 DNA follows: TGTGCCATCAGTGATAGTGGCACTGAAGCTTTCTTT. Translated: CAISDSGTEAFF.